This TCR beta chain came from a study of T cells in Graves' hyperthyroidism and ophthalmopathy. Whole-study results and caveats: A median around 6 months before onset, the model predicted ophthalmopathy.

CDR1 and CDR2 from the germline V gene are LGHNT and FRNRAP. The trim removed 6 bases at V and 5 bases at J, leaving 5 bases unmatched. The CDR3 is 13 amino acids. This clonotype occurred many times. Its antigen remains unidentified. Template material for amplifying TCR beta CDR3 regions consisted of RNA transcripts. The study used the HTBI primer set for a first-round RT-PCR of the TCR CDR3. TCRdb re-called the multiplex PCR reads through MiXCR, storing one row per CDR3 protein. The table has some 250,000 distinct CDR3 sequences, roughly 15% seen once; the top ten hold roughly 14%. This receptor was taken from a woman in her thirties or forties with Graves' hyperthyroidism that later progressed to Graves' ophthalmopathy. J is TRBJ1-1 and V is TRBV12-5, with TRBD1 matching 8 bases. Sequenced material: blood. This CDR3 reads CASGYTGGTEAFF. The CDR3, as DNA: TGTGCTAGTGGGTATACAGGGGGTACTGAAGCTTTCTTT.